The clone carrying this T cell receptor beta chain was seen only once. The data originate from a study of T cells in tuberculosis. With 2 bases removed from V and 7 bases from J, the gap between germline ends came to 9 bases. CDR1 is SGHTA and CDR2 is FQGNSA in the germline V gene. The CDR3 has 14 residues. Libraries were prepared by immunoSEQ multiplex PCR; TCRdb keeps only in-frame clonotypes and omits some of them. The repertoire consists of more than 35,000 clones, with almost 95% occurring once and the leading ten covering 9.5% to 13%. The chain is built from TRBV7-2 and TRBJ1-6; a weak D match, TRBD1 (5 bases). The sequencing input was PBMCs. The source of this sequence is a donor aged 10 to 29 with latent tuberculosis or without tuberculosis infection. Some clones in this sample may be carry-over from other donors' samples. This CDR3 reads CASSLWEGNSPLHF. CDR3 DNA: TGTGCCAGCAGCTTATGGGAGGGGAATTCACCCCTCCACTTT. The full variable domain, rest sourced from reference TRBV7-2 and TRBJ1-6, is GAGVSQSPSNKVTEKGKDVELRCDPISGHTALYWYRQSLGQGLEFLIYFQGNSAPDKSGLPSDRFSAERTGGSVSTLTIQRTQQEDSAVYLCASSLWEGNSPLHFGNGTRLTVT.